The 21 T cell receptor beta chains below come from one sample, sequenced in a study of T cell responses to AZD1222 COVID-19 vaccine (dated by TCRdb to the early 2020s). Library creation used the immunoSEQ multiplex PCR assay. TCRdb retrieved this table from immuneACCESS and kept in-frame rearrangements only. Not all clones are present; in checked studies, unresolved V genes account for under half, and no reason is known for the remainder. This sample holds approximately 150,000 clones; 91% were observed only once. The ten largest account for roughly 1.2% of the sample. In the paper's terms, the time point label means: about 28 days (+/-7) after the second vaccine dose. The starting material was peripheral blood, obtained 28 days after the second AZD1222 dose. These receptors came from an adult who received the AZD1222 COVID-19 vaccine.

CDR3 sequence (DNA): TGTGCCAGCAGCTGGGACAGGGACATGAACACTGAAGCTTTCTTT. Translating it yields CASSWDRDMNTEAFF. The chain has TRBV7-9 and TRBJ1-1, with 9 bases aligning to TRBD1. This CDR3 has 15 amino acids. CDR1 SEHNR and CDR2 FQNEAQ come from the germline V gene (reference sequence). V lost 4 bases, J lost 0 bases, and 3 bases stayed unmatched.

The chain carries TRBV3-1 (or the pseudogene TRBV3-2) and TRBJ2-1, with 7 bases matching TRBD1. CDR1 is LGHDT, CDR2 YNNKEL, per germline (reference sequence). The junction had 11 bases not matched to a gene; V was cut back by 6 bases and J by 6 bases. This CDR3 spans 15 amino acids. The DNA for the CDR3 is TGTGCCAGCAGGAACAGGGGTGGGGGCCTCAATGAGCAGTTCTTC. Its translation is CASRNRGGGLNEQFF.

The rearrangement joins TRBV7-2 to TRBJ2-3, with D unresolved. Germline V lookup: CDR1 SGHTA, CDR2 FQGNSA. V dropped 8 bases and J dropped 2 bases, with 8 bases sitting between them. The CDR3 contains 12 residues. DNA of the CDR3: TGTGCCAGCGAAGGGAACACAGATACGCAGTATTTT. Encoded protein: CASEGNTDTQYF.

V gene TRBV27 combines with J gene TRBJ2-1, with 8 bases identical to TRBD1. This CDR3 contains 15 residues. The germline gives CDR1 MNHEY, CDR2 SMNVEV (reference sequence). Trimming at V came to 7 bases and at J to 6 bases, leaving 11 bases not matched to a gene. The CDR3, as DNA: TGTGCCAGCACCCCGGACAGGGAAATTTCCAATGAGCAGTTCTTC. Residues: CASTPDREISNEQFF.

J is TRBJ2-3 and V is TRBV28; tentative D call: TRBD2 (5 bases). The germline V gene has CDR1 MDHEN and CDR2 SYDVKM. The CDR3 has 13 amino acids. V was clipped by 3 bases and J by 3 bases, with 7 bases between them. CDR3 sequence reads: CASSFPGTDTQYF. The CDR3, as DNA: TGTGCCAGCAGTTTTCCGGGGACAGATACGCAGTATTTT.

The rearrangement uses TRBV6-6 and TRBJ2-1; 10 bases match TRBD1. V gave up 6 bases and J gave up 2 bases; unmatched junction bases: 7. The CDR3 has 16 residues. CDR1 and CDR2 from the germline V gene are MNHNY and SVGAGI (reference sequence). The CDR3 region has the DNA TGTGCCAGCAGAGCCGACAGGGGGCGAGCCTACAATGAGCAGTTCTTC. It specifies CASRADRGRAYNEQFF.

As for this clone: One end of the junction fails to match germline, which may point to a read error. The chain has TRBV7-7 and TRBJ2-5, with 9 bases matching TRBD2. The CDR3 consists of 14 residues. Germline CDR1 SSHAT, CDR2 FNYEAQ (reference sequence). DNA for the CDR3: TGTGCTAGCAGCCCAGTAACTAGCGGGGAGACCCAGTACTTC. Its protein is CASSPVTSGETQYF.

Only one count was recorded for this clone. The chain couples TRBV3-1 (or the pseudogene TRBV3-2) to TRBJ2-7; D tentatively reads TRBD1 or TRBD2 (5 bases each). The CDR3 consists of 12 residues. The germline gives CDR1 LGHDT, CDR2 YNNKEL (reference sequence). Trimming pared 3 bases from V and 2 bases from J, leaving 5 bases between. The CDR3 nucleotides read TGTGCCAGCAGCCAGGGGGCCTACGAGCAGTACTTC. This codes for CASSQGAYEQYF.

This sequence joins TRBV28 and TRBJ1-4, with a tentative D call TRBD1 (5 bases). The CDR3 has 17 residues. V dropped 4 bases and J dropped 0 bases, with 15 bases sitting between them. CDR1 MDHEN and CDR2 SYDVKM come from the germline V gene. Here the CDR3 DNA reads TGTGCCAGCAGTTACGTCCGAGGGACCCCAACTAATGAAAAACTGTTTTTT. It encodes CASSYVRGTPTNEKLFF.

This clone is medium-sized. Other nucleotide sequences from this sample produce the same CDR3. CDR3 DNA: TGTGCCAGCAGGTTGGGAGGGCCCAATCAGCCCCAGCATTTT. Protein: CASRLGGPNQPQHF. The V and J genes are TRBV27 and TRBJ1-5; no definite D call. This CDR3 contains 14 residues. Germline loops: CDR1 MNHEY, CDR2 SMNVEV (reference sequence). With 6 bases removed from V and 3 bases from J, the gap between germline ends came to 12 bases.

V is TRBV9 and J is TRBJ1-1; no clear D. The CDR3 runs 15 residues. Trimming removed 0 bases from V and 0 bases from J, with 9 bases in between. Germline CDR1 SGDLS, CDR2 YYNGEE. CDR3 DNA sequence: TGTGCCAGCAGCGTAGGTCCAGCCCTGAACACTGAAGCTTTCTTT. Residues: CASSVGPALNTEAFF.

This clone appeared a single time. The chain is built from TRBV11-2 and TRBJ2-5, with D perhaps matching TRBD1 or TRBD2 (6 bases each). Germline V lookup: CDR1 SGHAT, CDR2 FQNNGV. This CDR3 has 14 residues. Trimming cost V 5 bases and J 2 bases, with 12 bases left between them. CDR3 in DNA: TGTGCCAGCAGCCCCGAGGGGGGTCAAGAGACCCAGTACTTC. This gives the protein CASSPEGGQETQYF. Together with reference TRBV11-2 and TRBJ2-5, the CDR3 gives the full variable domain: EAGVAQSPRYKIIEKRQSVAFWCNPISGHATLYWYQQILGQGPKLLIQFQNNGVVDDSQLPKDRFSAERLKGVDSTLKIQPAKLEDSAVYLCASSPEGGQETQYFGPGTRLLVL.

This clone was recorded once. The genes are TRBV20-1 and TRBJ2-3; no clear D. Germline CDR1 reads DFQATT; CDR2 reads SNEGSKA (reference sequence). Deletions cut 5 bases from V and 5 bases from J, with 8 bases between. The length of the CDR3 is 11 residues. The CDR3, as DNA: TGCAGTGCTCAAATAGTAGATACGCAGTATTTT. It is translated as CSAQIVDTQYF.

This chain connects TRBV3-1 (or the pseudogene TRBV3-2) to TRBJ1-3, with TRBD1 identical over 7 bases. Germline lookup yields CDR1 LGHDT and CDR2 YNNKEL (reference sequence). The ends lost 8 bases at V and 1 base at J; junction bases unmatched: 26. This CDR3 spans 21 amino acids. CDR3 amino acids: CASARNPSFTPDRESGNTIYF. CDR3 DNA: TGTGCCAGCGCCCGAAATCCGAGCTTTACACCCGACAGGGAATCTGGAAACACCATATATTTT.

V usage is TRBV2 and J usage is TRBJ2-7, with 12 nucleotides matching TRBD2. Germline values: CDR1 SNHLY, CDR2 FYNNEI. The CDR3 is made up of 15 amino acids. V shed 2 bases, J shed 3 bases, and the junction held 2 bases outside the gene matches. CDR3 DNA sequence: TGTGCCAGCAGTGAAAGGACTAGCGGGAACTACGAGCAGTACTTC. Amino acid sequence: CASSERTSGNYEQYF. The full variable domain, with the rest looked up from reference TRBV2 and TRBJ2-7, is EPEVTQTPSHQVTQMGQEVILRCVPISNHLYFYWYRQILGQKVEFLVSFYNNEISEKSEIFDDQFSVERPDGSNFTLKIRSTKLEDSAMYFCASSERTSGNYEQYFGPGTRLTVT.

The V call is TRBV15, the J call TRBJ2-1; D possibly uses TRBD1 or TRBD2 (6 bases each). CDR1 and CDR2 (germline): LNHNV, YYDKDF (reference sequence). Trimming removed 4 bases from V and 4 bases from J, with 11 bases in between. This CDR3 contains 14 residues. The CDR3 DNA reads TGTGCCACCAGCAAAAGGGGGGTTTACAATGAGCAGTTCTTC. Its translation is CATSKRGVYNEQFF.

The V gene is TRBV24-1, the J gene TRBJ2-5; D unresolved. In germline, CDR1 is KGHDR, CDR2 SFDVKD. V gave up 6 bases and J gave up 2 bases, with 9 bases separating them. The CDR3 covers 13 residues. The CDR3 region is CATSRLGQETQYF. The CDR3 DNA sequence: TGTGCCACCAGTAGGTTAGGACAAGAGACCCAGTACTTC.

This clone was recorded a few times. The V gene is TRBV3-1 (or the pseudogene TRBV3-2), the J gene TRBJ1-1; D unclear. The CDR3 extends over 11 amino acids. Germline CDR1 reads LGHDT; CDR2 reads YNNKEL (reference sequence). V was trimmed by 4 bases and J by 7 bases, leaving 7 bases between them. The DNA of the CDR3 is TGTGCCAGCAGCCTCGGAGGTGAAGCTTTCTTT. Encoded protein: CASSLGGEAFF.

The chain carries TRBV19 and TRBJ1-5, with D unclear. This CDR3 spans 13 amino acids. Trimming took off 3 bases at V and 4 bases at J, with 7 bases between the two ends. From germline, CDR1 is LNHDA and CDR2 SQIVND (reference sequence). CDR3 residues: CASSITANQPQHF. DNA of the CDR3: TGTGCCAGTAGTATCACGGCGAATCAGCCCCAGCATTTT.

This clone was recorded once. The chain couples TRBV28 to TRBJ1-5; D ambiguous. The CDR3 has 15 residues. V was shortened by 7 bases and J by 0 bases, with 13 bases between the two germline ends. Germline V CDR1 and CDR2: MDHEN, SYDVKM. The CDR3 DNA reads TGTGCCAGCATCTCTTTCCAAGATAGCAATCAGCCCCAGCATTTT. This translates into CASISFQDSNQPQHF.

The chain is built from TRBV6-5 and TRBJ2-6, with D hard to call. There are 16 residues in the CDR3. Trimming removed 0 bases from V and 0 bases from J, with 6 bases in between. The germline V gene has CDR1 MNHEY and CDR2 SVGAGI. The DNA of the CDR3 is TGTGCCAGCAGTTACTCCCGGATCTCTGGGGCCAACGTCCTGACTTTC. Protein: CASSYSRISGANVLTF.